The source of this T cell receptor (beta chain) is a study of blood T cell repertoires in COVID-19. Turning to the study itself: Researchers got acute and convalescent COVID-19 samples from the United States, Italy and Spain. PBMCs, B-cell-depleted T cells, or T cells were the source of the cDNA or gDNA that made up the material.

Original analysis: The assay estimated nucleated cells by amplifying reference gene primers. TCRdb keeps only in-frame clones here, not all; method: immunoSEQ multiplex PCR. The DNA was the basis for D and trimming; V, J and clone size are from that table. The profile covers about 61,000 clones, with about 80% appearing a single time and roughly 22% taken by the ten largest. The V and J ends lost 6 bases and 10 bases respectively, with 16 bases between them. The CDR3 is made up of 14 amino acids. CDR1 is MDHEN and CDR2 is SYDVKM in the germline V gene. Sequenced: peripheral blood. The V call is TRBV28, the J call TRBJ1-6; D is perhaps TRBD1 (5 bases). The sequence was obtained from a man older than 75 with active or convalescent COVID-19. The CDR3 nucleotides read TGTGCCAGCAGACCAGGGTTGGAAGGGTCACCCCTCCACTTT. This translates into CASRPGLEGSPLHF.